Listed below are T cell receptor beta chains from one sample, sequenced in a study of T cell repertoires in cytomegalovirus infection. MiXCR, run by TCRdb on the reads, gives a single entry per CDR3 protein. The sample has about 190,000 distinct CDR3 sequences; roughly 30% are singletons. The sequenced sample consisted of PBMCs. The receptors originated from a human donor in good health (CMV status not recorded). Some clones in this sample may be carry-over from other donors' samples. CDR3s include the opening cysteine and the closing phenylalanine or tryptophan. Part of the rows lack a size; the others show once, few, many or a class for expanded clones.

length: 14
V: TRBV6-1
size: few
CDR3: CASDPRQGMAEAFF

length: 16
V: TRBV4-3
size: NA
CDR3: CASSQAHSYSGNTIYF

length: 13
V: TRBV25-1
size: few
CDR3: CASGEGGQDTQYF

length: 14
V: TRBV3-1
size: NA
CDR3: CASSQELPGETQYF

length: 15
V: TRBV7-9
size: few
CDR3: CASSLDGGPTDTQYF

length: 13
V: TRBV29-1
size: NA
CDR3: CSVASGRVTEAFF

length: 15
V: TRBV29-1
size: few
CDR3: CSVVVRGLGISEAFF

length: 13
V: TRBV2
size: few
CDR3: CASRADGDYGYTF

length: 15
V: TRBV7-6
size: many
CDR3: CASSKGQSPGDTQYF

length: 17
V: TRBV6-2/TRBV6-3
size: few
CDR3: CASSLRAGGKGNQPQHF

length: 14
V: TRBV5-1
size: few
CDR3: CASSLETAKNIQYF

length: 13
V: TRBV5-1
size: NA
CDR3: CASSLGQGNEAFF

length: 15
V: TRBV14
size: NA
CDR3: CASSRGPTWGDTQYF

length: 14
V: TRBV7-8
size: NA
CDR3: CASSPSPRPYGYTF

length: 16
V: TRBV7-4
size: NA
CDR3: CASSPPRRMKLYGYTF

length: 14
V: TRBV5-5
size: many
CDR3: CASSFGRVGTEAFF

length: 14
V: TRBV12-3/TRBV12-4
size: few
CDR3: CASSLAGGMGGYTF

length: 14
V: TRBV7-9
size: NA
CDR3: CASSPIRGDTEAFF

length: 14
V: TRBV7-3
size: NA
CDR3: CASSSTGPQETQYF

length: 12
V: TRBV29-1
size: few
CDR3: CSVWDRGYGYTF

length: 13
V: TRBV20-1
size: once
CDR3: CSAYGTMNTEAFF

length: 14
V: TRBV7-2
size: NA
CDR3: CASSPRGRSYEQYF

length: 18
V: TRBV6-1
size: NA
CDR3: CASTQGRDRGQGTDTQYF

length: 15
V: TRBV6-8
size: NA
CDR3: CASSLDERVGNTIYF

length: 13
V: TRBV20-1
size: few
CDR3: CSASRTAGGKLFF

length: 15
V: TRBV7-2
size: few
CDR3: CASSITGVTDQPQHF

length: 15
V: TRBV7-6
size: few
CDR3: CASSLVRGPQETQYF

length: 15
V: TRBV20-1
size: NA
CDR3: CSARDVDRGLTEAFF

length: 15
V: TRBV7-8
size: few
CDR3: CASSLLGGRENIQYF

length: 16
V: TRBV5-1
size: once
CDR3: CASSSRDISTNEKLFF

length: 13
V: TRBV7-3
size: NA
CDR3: CASRRTMNTEAFF

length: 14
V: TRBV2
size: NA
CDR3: CASSEGIWDTEAFF

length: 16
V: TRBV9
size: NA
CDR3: CASSVGGGRGTDTQYF

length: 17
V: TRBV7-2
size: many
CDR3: CASRDIRQAGRNSPLHF

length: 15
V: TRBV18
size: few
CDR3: CASSPPTGVGEKLFF

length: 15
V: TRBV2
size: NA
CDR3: CASSHGQGINEKLFF

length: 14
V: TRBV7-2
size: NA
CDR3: CASSPDSGRQPQHF

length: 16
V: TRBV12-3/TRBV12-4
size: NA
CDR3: CASSPDRNLKGSPLHF

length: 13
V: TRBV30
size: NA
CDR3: CAARQGLNEKLFF

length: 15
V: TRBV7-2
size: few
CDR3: CASSLQQGAASPLHF

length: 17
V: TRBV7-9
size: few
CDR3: CASSLVGSRRSNQPQHF

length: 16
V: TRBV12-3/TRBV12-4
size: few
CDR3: CASSGDGTSNTGELFF

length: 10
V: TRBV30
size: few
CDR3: CAWKQVEAFF

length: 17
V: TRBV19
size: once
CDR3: CASSRNRRDPRNQPQHF

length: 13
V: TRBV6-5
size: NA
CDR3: CASTEYGGTEAFF

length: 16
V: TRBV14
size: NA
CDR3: CASSQDPRGRVYGYTF